The subject of this entry is one T cell receptor (beta chain). Its antigen is as yet unknown. This specimen comes from a study of cytomegalovirus exposure and HLA in healthy donors. Study results and limitations: Cytomegalovirus-associated status was assigned to 164 TCR beta chains. CMV serostatus was the only recorded immune exposure for donors. Data from an earlier analysis indicated that most TCR beta V segments were productive either about 90% or about 30% of the time.

PCR amplification relied on 60 Vbeta primers (plus 13 Jbeta primers). In the original analysis: It was a later analysis that counted tens of millions of unique TCR beta chains, of which around 11 million were shared. Libraries were prepared by immunoSEQ multiplex PCR; TCRdb keeps only in-frame clonotypes and omits some of them. The V and J calls and clone size were taken over from that table, and D and trimming were inferred from the DNA. The table lists some 120,000 clones, 70% to 75% of them singletons. The sequenced material came from PBMCs. The receptor was isolated from a woman aged 40 to 50 in good health and CMV-seronegative.

CDR3 protein: CASSLAWAPNEQFF. The CDR3, as DNA: TGTGCCAGCAGCTTAGCGTGGGCCCCCAATGAGCAGTTCTTC. The J gene is TRBJ2-1, the V gene TRBV7-9; D gene unclear. The CDR3 covers 14 residues. Germline V gene sequence: CDR1 SEHNR, CDR2 FQNEAQ (reference sequence). Trimming took 0 bases from V and 6 from J, leaving 9 bases between them.